The sequence of this TCR beta chain was determined in a study of blood T cell repertoires in COVID-19. Study-wide background: Acute and convalescent COVID-19 samples came from the United States, Italy and Spain. T cells, B-cell-depleted T cells, or PBMCs supplied cDNA or gDNA.

The length of the CDR3 is 18 residues. The trim removed 1 base at V and 0 bases at J, leaving 8 bases unmatched. CDR1 is MGHRA, CDR2 YSYEKL, per germline. Source study methods: The authors estimated nucleated cell counts from reference gene primer amplification. Clones were read by immunoSEQ multiplex PCR, and TCRdb kept only the in-frame ones, dropping some. V, J and clone size were drawn from that table, and D and trimming were deduced from the DNA. The profile covers roughly 100,000 clones, with around 90% appearing a single time and approximately 17% taken by the ten largest. This clonotype was obtained from a woman at least 80 years old in a cohort sampled during active COVID-19. The rearrangement joins TRBV4-1 to TRBJ2-2; 7 bases agree with TRBD1. Sequenced sample: peripheral blood. The CDR3 protein is CASSQAWTGPTNTGELFF. DNA of the CDR3: TGCGCCAGCAGCCAAGCCTGGACAGGACCTACGAACACCGGGGAGCTGTTTTTT.